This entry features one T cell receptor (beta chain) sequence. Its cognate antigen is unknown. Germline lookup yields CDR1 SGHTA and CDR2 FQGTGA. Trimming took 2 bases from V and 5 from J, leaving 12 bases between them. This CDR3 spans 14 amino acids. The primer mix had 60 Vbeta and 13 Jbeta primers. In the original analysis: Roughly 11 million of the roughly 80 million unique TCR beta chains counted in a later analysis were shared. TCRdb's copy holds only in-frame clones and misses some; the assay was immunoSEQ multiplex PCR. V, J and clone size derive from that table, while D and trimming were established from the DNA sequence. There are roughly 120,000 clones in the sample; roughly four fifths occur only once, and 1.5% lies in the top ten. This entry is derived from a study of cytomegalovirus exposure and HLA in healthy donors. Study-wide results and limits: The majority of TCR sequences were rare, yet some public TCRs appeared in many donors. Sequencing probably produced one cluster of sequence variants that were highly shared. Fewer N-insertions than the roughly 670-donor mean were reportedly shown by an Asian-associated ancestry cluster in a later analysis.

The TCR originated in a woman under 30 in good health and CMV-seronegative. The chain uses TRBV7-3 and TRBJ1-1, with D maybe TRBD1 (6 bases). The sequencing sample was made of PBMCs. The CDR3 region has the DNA TGTGCCAGCAGCTTAGTCGCAGGGGATACTGAAGCTTTCTTT. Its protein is CASSLVAGDTEAFF. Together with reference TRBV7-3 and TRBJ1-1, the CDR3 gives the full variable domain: GAGVSQTPSNKVTEKGKYVELRCDPISGHTALYWYRQSLGQGPEFLIYFQGTGAADDSGLPNDRFFAVRPEGSVSTLKIQRTERGDSAVYLCASSLVAGDTEAFFGQGTRLTVV.